One and the same sample provided the 5 T cell receptor beta chains below, sequenced in a study of T cell clonotyping in hematopoietic cell transplantation. Sequencing used immunoSEQ multiplex PCR; TCRdb keeps in-frame clones, though not all of them. Among 9,500 to 13,000 clones listed, approximately 92% were seen once. Here the sequenced sample was PBMCs, taken 100 days after allogeneic stem cell transplant. These receptors were taken from a female patient aged 55-70 years who had an allogeneic stem cell transplant from an unrelated donor, so the T cells may come from the graft donor. Some clones in this sample may be carry-over from other donors' samples.

Here the CDR3 reads CASSLLTGFHEQYF. The DNA for the CDR3 is TGTGCCAGCAGCCTACTGACAGGGTTCCACGAGCAGTACTTC. This chain joins TRBV27 and TRBJ2-7; 7 bases match TRBD1. Germline CDR1 and CDR2: MNHEY and SMNVEV (reference sequence). The trim removed 6 bases at V and 5 bases at J, leaving 10 bases unmatched. The CDR3 extends over 14 amino acids.

This clone was found once. V and J are TRBV4-2 and TRBJ2-3, with unresolved D. Germline V gives CDR1 LGHNA, CDR2 YNFKEQ. This CDR3 has 14 amino acids. The V end was cut by 5 bases, the J end by 1 base, with 10 bases between. CDR3 coding DNA: TGTGCCAGCAGCGAGGAAAGGGGCACAGATACGCAGTATTTT. It codes for CASSEERGTDTQYF.

This rearrangement joins TRBV29-1 to TRBJ2-2; 8 bases are a match to TRBD1. The V gene end was trimmed by 6 bases and the J gene end by 2 bases; junction bases not matched to a gene: 8. In germline, CDR1 is SQVTM, CDR2 ANQGSEA. The CDR3 is 15 amino acids. The CDR3 is CSVSDRGVNTGELFF. The CDR3 DNA reads TGCAGCGTATCCGACAGGGGCGTAAACACCGGGGAGCTGTTTTTT.

The chain is built from TRBV2 and TRBJ2-2; weak D call: TRBD2 (7 bases). V lost 4 bases and J lost 4, with 16 bases in between. Germline V lookup: CDR1 SNHLY, CDR2 FYNNEI. The CDR3 runs 16 residues. As DNA, the CDR3 is TGTGCCAGCAGTGGGGGGGGGCCCAGGTTCACCGGGGAGCTGTTTTTT. Translated, it gives CASSGGGPRFTGELFF.

The chain employs TRBV6-5 and TRBJ1-5, with D perhaps matching TRBD1 (6 bases). Germline CDR1 reads MNHEY; CDR2 reads SVGAGI. V was clipped by 8 bases and J by 4 bases, with 9 bases between them. This CDR3 is 12 amino acids long. The CDR3: CASGQLNQPQHF. CDR3 coding DNA: TGTGCCAGCGGACAGCTTAATCAGCCCCAGCATTTT.